This TCR beta chain appears in the sequencing data of a study of Ad26.COV2.S vaccination and SARS-CoV-2 variants (dated by TCRdb to the early 2020s). With respect to the entire study: TCRbeta repertoire sequencing was used to assess the specificity and breadth of SARS-CoV-2-reactive T cell receptors after Ad26.COV2.S vaccination. The TCR-sequenced set comprised approximately 32 samples: around 20 Ad26.COV2.S vaccine recipients, 5 placebo recipients and 8 SARS-CoV-2 convalescent individuals. General conclusions and limits of the study: Substantial breadth of spike-specific CD8+ and CD4+ T cell responses was reported after vaccination. Non-spike TCR breadth was comparable between vaccine and placebo recipients, consistent with the vaccine containing only spike. Compared with placebo recipients, Ad26.COV2.S recipients showed higher spike-specific TCR breadth (P = 0.0014). The authors noted that total T cell responses may have been underestimated by the TCR breadth and depth analyses.

The CDR3 runs 15 amino acids, cysteine and phenylalanine included. Kept here is only the CDR3 DNA, which spans 45 bases and is read in frame from base 1. Trimming removed 2 bases from V and 4 bases from J, leaving 11 bases between the germline ends. As encoded in the germline V gene, CDR1 is SGHTA while CDR2 is FQGTGA. The immunoSEQ Assay was used to sequence TCRbeta CDR3 regions. After extraction, genomic DNA underwent amplification by bias-controlled multiplex PCR, followed by high-throughput sequencing. The original pipeline was this. To quantify the absolute abundance of each unique TCRbeta CDR3 region, sequences were collapsed and filtered. T cell fraction was estimated by normalization of TCRbeta template counts to usable DNA, with usable DNA being measured through amplification of reference genes present in all nucleated cells. Repertoire TCRs were annotated as SARS-CoV-2-specific by exact matching of V gene, CDR3 amino acid sequence and J gene to a known reactive TCR set. The reference SARS-CoV-2 TCR set was derived from MIRA and filtered for enrichment in COVID-19-positive ImmuneCODE repertoires, a step that removed public or cross-reactive TCRs. Using the MIRA antigens, annotated TCRs were further analysed by specific ORF or by position within an ORF. Breadth was defined as annotated unique rearrangements over total unique productive rearrangements; depth was the summed frequency of those rearrangements. Two-sided Wilcoxon rank-sum tests were used to compare TCR breadth between groups. TCRdb mirrors the immuneACCESS table, restricted to in-frame sequences. Some clones are absent from its copies; in checked studies, under half trace to an unresolved V gene, and the reason for the others is unknown. The D gene and trimming were derived from the DNA, and the V and J assignments and clone size from that table. Within this sample are about 180,000 clones, with around 88% of them counted one time only. The ten largest clonotypes hold under 7.5% of the sample.

About this clone itself: The antigen it binds to is not known. No base-level quality is on record; no much larger clone is a single base apart.

In light of the paper, this sample's time point label describes: individuals recovered from natural SARS-CoV-2 infection. The origin of this receptor is a human donor who had recovered from COVID-19. The rearranged chain carries TRBV7-3 and TRBJ2-2, with no D gene named confidently. Material: peripheral blood, obtained after recovery from COVID-19. The encoded CDR3 is CASSLWLDGTGELFF. The DNA reads as follows: TGTGCCAGCAGCTTATGGCTCGACGGCACCGGGGAGCTGTTTTTT.